This TCR beta chain was captured by sequencing in a study of CD8 T cells in ankylosing spondylitis. The V and J ends lost 3 bases and 1 base respectively, with 10 bases between them. The CDR3 spans 16 residues. Germline lookup yields CDR1 SGHTA and CDR2 FQGTGA. TCRdb fed the 5' RACE reads into MiXCR, producing one record per CDR3 protein. The repertoire holds roughly 220,000 distinct CDR3 sequences, with about 11% as singletons. The specimen sequenced was blood, either unsorted or a sorted T cell fraction (not recorded which). The sequence derives from a male donor with ankylosing spondylitis or in good health (not recorded which). This chain uses TRBV7-3 with TRBJ2-6; no reliable D call. The CDR3 DNA is TGTGCCAGCAGCTTCCCCACAGTTTCTGGGGCCAACGTCCTGACTTTC. It yields the protein CASSFPTVSGANVLTF.